A single sample gave rise to the 10 T cell receptor beta chains below, sequenced in a study of shared clonotypes between healthy human individuals. Sequenced by immunoSEQ multiplex PCR; TCRdb stores in-frame clones only, minus some. This sample has 400,000 to 550,000 clones, with 79% found just once. Material for sequencing was PBMCs. The receptors were sampled from a woman aged 40 to 49 in good health. Some clones in this sample may be carry-over from other donors' samples.

This clone was detected many times. The chain uses TRBV9 and TRBJ2-1; TRBD2 matches at 12 bases. Germline loops: CDR1 SGDLS, CDR2 YYNGEE. The J segment lost 9 bases and the V segment lost 3 bases, leaving 7 bases of the junction unmatched. This CDR3 has 15 residues. The CDR3 loop is CASSETSGSPAEQFF. DNA of the CDR3: TGTGCCAGCAGCGAGACTAGCGGGAGCCCGGCTGAGCAGTTCTTC.

CDR3: CASSELAASYEQYF. CDR3 sequence (DNA): TGTGCCAGCAGTGAGCTAGCGGCTTCCTACGAGCAGTACTTC. The chain employs TRBV25-1 and TRBJ2-7; 7 nucleotides match TRBD2. With V trimmed by 3 bases and J by 1 base, 3 bases remained unmatched. Germline CDR1 and CDR2: MGHDK and SYGVNS. This CDR3 region has 14 residues.

The chain carries TRBV19 and TRBJ1-5; D is possibly TRBD1 (6 bases). Germline CDR1 reads LNHDA; CDR2 reads SQIVND (reference sequence). The CDR3 is made up of 15 amino acids. V was clipped by 10 bases and J by 5 bases, with 21 bases between them. The CDR3 DNA sequence: TGTGCCACCTCTAGATCAGCGGACAGCTATCAGCCCCAGCATTTT. Protein product: CATSRSADSYQPQHF.

There are a few counts of this clone. The rearrangement joins TRBV27 to TRBJ1-2; 7 bases line up with TRBD1. Germline V gene sequence: CDR1 MNHEY, CDR2 SMNVEV (reference sequence). V trimming: 2 bases; J trimming: 3 bases; junction bases outside the gene matches: 3. The CDR3 loop spans 14 amino acids. As DNA, the CDR3 is TGTGCCAGCAGTTTAGCAGGGGGTGACTATGGCTACACCTTC. Residues: CASSLAGGDYGYTF.

In this sample, this clone turned up many times. The V and J genes are TRBV19 and TRBJ1-5, with D possibly TRBD1 on 6 matching bases. The germline CDR1 and CDR2 sequences are LNHDA and SQIVND (reference sequence). V was clipped by 7 bases and J by 9 bases, with 22 bases between them. The CDR3 runs to 15 residues. The CDR3 sequence: CASTPTAGGRGPQHF. CDR3 DNA sequence: TGTGCCAGTACTCCTACTGCGGGGGGGCGCGGGCCCCAGCATTTT.

The sample holds a few counts of this clone. The chain combines TRBV28 with TRBJ2-6; 10 nucleotides match TRBD1. The V gene's germline CDR1 is MDHEN and CDR2 SYDVKM. Unmatched junction bases numbered 8, after V lost 5 bases and J lost 1 base. The CDR3 length is 18 residues. The CDR3 region has the DNA TGTGCCAGCAGTCCCGGAGGGACAGGGGCTTCTGGGGCCAACGTCCTGACTTTC. Protein product: CASSPGGTGASGANVLTF.

The chain uses TRBV5-8 and TRBJ2-5; 10 bases are shared with TRBD1. There are 17 residues in the CDR3. J was trimmed by 1 base and V by 4 bases; bases with no gene match: 10. Germline V gene lookup returns CDR1 SGHTS and CDR2 YDEGEE. CDR3 in amino acids: CASSPGQGGVVQETQYF. The CDR3 DNA follows: TGTGCCAGCAGCCCTGGACAGGGGGGGGTGGTCCAAGAGACCCAGTACTTC.

The chain has TRBV30 and TRBJ2-7; 10 nucleotides line up with TRBD2. Germline CDR1 reads GTSNPN; CDR2 reads SVGIG (reference sequence). Losses at the gene ends were 0 bases for V and 3 bases for J; bases not matched to a gene: 2. The CDR3 has 14 amino acids. This CDR3 reads CAWSVGTSDYEQYF. In nucleotides, the CDR3 is TGTGCCTGGAGTGTCGGGACTAGCGACTACGAGCAGTACTTC.

The rearrangement links TRBV6-1 to TRBJ2-5; the D gene is possibly TRBD2 (5 bases). The germline V gene has CDR1 MNHNS and CDR2 SASEGT. Deletions cut 6 bases from V and 4 bases from J, with 9 bases between. The CDR3 consists of 12 residues. The CDR3 is CASRSSGETQYF. The CDR3 DNA is TGTGCCAGCAGGTCGAGCGGAGAGACCCAGTACTTC.

The genes are TRBV7-7 and TRBJ2-1; 12 bases are shared with TRBD2. The CDR3 has 15 residues. Trimming removed 5 bases from V and 8 bases from J; junction bases left unmatched: 7. Per the germline V gene, CDR1 is SSHAT and CDR2 is FNYEAQ (reference sequence). For the CDR3, the DNA is TGTGCCAGCAGCCCGAGGACTAGCGGGAACCATGAGCAGTTCTTC. This encodes CASSPRTSGNHEQFF.